This entry concerns a single T cell receptor beta chain. This sample is part of a study of control samples from healthy donors and cancer patients. The CDR3 has 14 amino acids. Between the trimmed V and J ends, which lost 3 bases and 9 bases, there was a span of 17 bases. The germline CDR1 and CDR2 sequences are SGHTA and FQGNSA. Generated by immunoSEQ multiplex PCR, the TCRdb table keeps only in-frame clones and is missing some. The sample has approximately 110,000 clones, roughly nine tenths seen once; the top ten hold 7.8%. This chain links TRBV7-2 with TRBJ1-1, with no clear D. The sample was blood. This receptor was identified in a woman aged 18-35 years in good health. In DNA, the CDR3 is TGTGCCAGCAGCTTTGGTCCCTTGGGTGGGCAAGCTTTCTTT. It translates to CASSFGPLGGQAFF.